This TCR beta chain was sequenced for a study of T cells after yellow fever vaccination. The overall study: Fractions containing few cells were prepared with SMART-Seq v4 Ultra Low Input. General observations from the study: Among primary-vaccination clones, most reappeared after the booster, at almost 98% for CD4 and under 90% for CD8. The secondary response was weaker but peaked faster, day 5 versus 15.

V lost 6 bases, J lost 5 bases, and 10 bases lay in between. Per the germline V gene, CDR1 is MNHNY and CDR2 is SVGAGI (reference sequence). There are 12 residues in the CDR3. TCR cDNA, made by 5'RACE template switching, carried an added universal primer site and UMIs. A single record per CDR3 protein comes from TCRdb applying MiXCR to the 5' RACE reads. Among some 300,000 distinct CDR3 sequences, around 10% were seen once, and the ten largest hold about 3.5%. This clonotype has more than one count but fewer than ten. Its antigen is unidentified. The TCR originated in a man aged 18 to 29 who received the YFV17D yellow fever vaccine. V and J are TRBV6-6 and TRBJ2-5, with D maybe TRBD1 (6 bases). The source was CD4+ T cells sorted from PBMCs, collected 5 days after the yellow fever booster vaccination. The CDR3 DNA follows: TGTGCCAGCAGGCTCACAGGGGAGACCCAGTACTTC. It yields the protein CASRLTGETQYF.